This T cell receptor (beta chain) came from a study of cytomegalovirus exposure and HLA in healthy donors. About this clone itself: Germline is not matched at one junction end, which may reflect a read error.

Per the germline V gene, CDR1 is MDHEN and CDR2 is SYDVKM. The CDR3 contains 12 residues. TCRdb's table, derived via immunoSEQ multiplex PCR, lists solely in-frame clones and lacks some. The table includes approximately 300,000 clones, 86% detected once. V usage is TRBV28 and J usage is TRBJ2-5; TRBD2 might be the D (6 bases). Specimen: PBMCs. The origin of this receptor is a woman younger than 35 in good health and CMV-seronegative. CDR3 DNA sequence: TGTGCCAGCAGGGCAACAGGCGGGGCCGGGGACTTC. It translates to CASRATGGAGDF.